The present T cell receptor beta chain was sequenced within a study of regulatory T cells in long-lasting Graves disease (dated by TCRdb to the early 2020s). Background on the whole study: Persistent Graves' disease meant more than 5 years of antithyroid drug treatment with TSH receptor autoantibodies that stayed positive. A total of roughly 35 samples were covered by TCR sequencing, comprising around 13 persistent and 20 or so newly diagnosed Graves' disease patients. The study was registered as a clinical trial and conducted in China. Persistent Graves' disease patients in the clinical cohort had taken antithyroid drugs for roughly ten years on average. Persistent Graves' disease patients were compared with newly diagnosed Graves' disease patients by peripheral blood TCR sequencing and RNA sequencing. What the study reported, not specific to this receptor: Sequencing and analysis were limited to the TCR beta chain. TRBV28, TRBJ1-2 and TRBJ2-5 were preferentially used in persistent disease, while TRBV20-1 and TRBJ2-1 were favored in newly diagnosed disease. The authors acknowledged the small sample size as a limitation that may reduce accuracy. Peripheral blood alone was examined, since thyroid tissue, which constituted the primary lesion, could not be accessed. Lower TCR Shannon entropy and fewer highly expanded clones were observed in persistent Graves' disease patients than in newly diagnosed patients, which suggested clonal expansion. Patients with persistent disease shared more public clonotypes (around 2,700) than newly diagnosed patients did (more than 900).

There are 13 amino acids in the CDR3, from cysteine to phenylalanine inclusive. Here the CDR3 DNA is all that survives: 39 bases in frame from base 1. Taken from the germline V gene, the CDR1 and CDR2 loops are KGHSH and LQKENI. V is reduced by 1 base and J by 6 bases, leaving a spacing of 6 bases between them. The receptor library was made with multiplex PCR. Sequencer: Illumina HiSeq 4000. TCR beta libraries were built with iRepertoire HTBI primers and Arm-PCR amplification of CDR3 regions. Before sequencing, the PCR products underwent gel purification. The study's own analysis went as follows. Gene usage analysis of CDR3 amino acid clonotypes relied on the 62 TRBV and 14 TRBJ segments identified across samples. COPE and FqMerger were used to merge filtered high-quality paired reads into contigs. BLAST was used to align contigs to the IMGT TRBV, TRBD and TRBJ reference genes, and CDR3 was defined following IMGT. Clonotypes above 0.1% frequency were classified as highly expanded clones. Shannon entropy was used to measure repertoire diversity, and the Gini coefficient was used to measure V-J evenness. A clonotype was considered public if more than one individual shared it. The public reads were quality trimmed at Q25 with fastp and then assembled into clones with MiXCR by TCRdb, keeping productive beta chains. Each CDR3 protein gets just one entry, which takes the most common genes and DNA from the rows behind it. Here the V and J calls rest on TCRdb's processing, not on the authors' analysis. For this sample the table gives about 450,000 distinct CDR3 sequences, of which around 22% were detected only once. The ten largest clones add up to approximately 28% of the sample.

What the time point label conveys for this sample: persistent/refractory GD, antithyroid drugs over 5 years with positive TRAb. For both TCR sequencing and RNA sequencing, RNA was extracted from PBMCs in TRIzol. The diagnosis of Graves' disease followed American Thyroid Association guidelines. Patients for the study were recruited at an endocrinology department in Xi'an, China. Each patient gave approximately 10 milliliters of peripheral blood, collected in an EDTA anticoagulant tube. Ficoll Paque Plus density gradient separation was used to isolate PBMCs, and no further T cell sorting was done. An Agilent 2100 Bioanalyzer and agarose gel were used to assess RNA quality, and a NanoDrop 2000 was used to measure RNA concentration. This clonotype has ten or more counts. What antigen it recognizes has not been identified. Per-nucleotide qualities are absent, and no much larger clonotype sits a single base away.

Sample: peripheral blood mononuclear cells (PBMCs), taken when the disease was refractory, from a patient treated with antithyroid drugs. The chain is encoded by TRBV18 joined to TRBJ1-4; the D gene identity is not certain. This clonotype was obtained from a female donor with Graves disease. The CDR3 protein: CASSPLGYEKLFF. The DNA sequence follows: TGTGCCAGCTCACCACTTGGGTATGAAAAACTGTTTTTT.